Presented here are 24 T cell receptor beta chains from one specimen sequenced in a study of beta chain features in type 1 diabetes. Expressed TCRB transcripts were sequenced because the entire RNA isolate underwent reverse transcription. Sequencing used immunoSEQ multiplex PCR; TCRdb keeps in-frame clones, though not all of them. The repertoire holds a few hundred thousand clones, less than 20% seen once, with approximately 0.041% in the top ten. Sequenced input: naive CD4+ T cells from blood. These receptor sequences come from a woman aged 18 to 35 in good health.

The V call is TRBV7-9, the J call TRBJ2-2; 7 bases agree with TRBD2. V shed 5 bases, J shed 1 base, and the junction held 7 bases outside the gene matches. CDR1 and CDR2 from the germline V gene are SEHNR and FQNEAQ (reference sequence). This CDR3 spans 16 amino acids. In nucleotides, the CDR3 is TGTGCCAGCAGCCCGTACGGCGGGGGGAACACCGGGGAGCTGTTTTTT. Protein: CASSPYGGGNTGELFF.

The genes are TRBV4-1 and TRBJ1-2; D gene uncertain. CDR1 MGHRA and CDR2 YSYEKL come from the germline V gene. V was trimmed by 4 bases and J by 3 bases, leaving 15 bases between them. This CDR3 is 15 amino acids long. CDR3 residues: CASSRFQYPDYGYTF. The CDR3 DNA is TGCGCCAGCAGCCGATTCCAATATCCGGACTATGGCTACACCTTC.

V and J are TRBV21-1 and TRBJ2-2; TRBD2 reflects the table's D call only, with no check against the DNA. TRBV21-1 is a pseudogene. This CDR3 spans 16 amino acids. The CDR3 DNA sequence: TGTGCCAGCAGCAAATTTTCGGGATCAAACACCGGGGAGCTGTTTTTT. This encodes CASSKFSGSNTGELFF.

The CDR3 loop reads CASSLTGAQSSYEQYF. Here the CDR3 DNA reads TGCGCCAGCAGCCTAACAGGGGCTCAAAGCTCCTACGAGCAGTACTTC. The V gene is TRBV5-1, the J gene TRBJ2-7, with 7 bases fitting TRBD1. Trimming cost V 4 bases and J 0 bases; bases outside gene matches: 10. Germline-derived CDR1 and CDR2 are SGHRS and YFSETQ. The CDR3 runs 16 residues.

This clone was found a few times. The gene calls are TRBV29-1 and TRBJ2-5; 14 bases agree with TRBD2. V lost 7 bases to trimming and J lost 0 bases; unmatched junction nucleotides: 10. The germline V gene encodes CDR1 SQVTM and CDR2 ANQGSEA. The CDR3 covers 17 residues. CDR3 protein: CSASRLAGGFYQETQYF. CDR3 nucleotides: TGCAGCGCCTCTCGACTAGCGGGAGGGTTCTACCAAGAGACCCAGTACTTC.

This clone has more than one count but fewer than ten. V and J are TRBV2 and TRBJ2-3; possible D gene TRBD2, 6 bases. The V end lost 8 bases, the J end lost 2 bases, and 14 bases lay between the germline ends. Germline-derived CDR1 and CDR2 are SNHLY and FYNNEI. This CDR3 contains 14 residues. The CDR3 DNA sequence: TGTGCCAGCGGTCTTGGGACTTTCACAGATACGCAGTATTTT. Its protein product is CASGLGTFTDTQYF.

This clone was recorded a few times. The V and J genes are TRBV30 and TRBJ1-4, with 9 positions matching TRBD1. Trimming cost V 2 bases and J 5 bases; bases outside gene matches: 6. From germline, CDR1 is GTSNPN and CDR2 SVGIG (reference sequence). This CDR3 has 15 amino acids. The CDR3 is CAWSHSGTGNEKLFF. For the CDR3, the DNA is TGTGCCTGGAGTCATTCCGGGACAGGGAATGAAAAACTGTTTTTT.

This clone was seen a handful of times. The rearrangement uses TRBV7-6 and TRBJ2-7; TRBD1 aligns across 7 bases. Trimming removed 2 bases from V and 2 bases from J; junction bases left unmatched: 9. CDR1 is SGHVS, CDR2 FNYEAQ, per germline. The CDR3 length is 16 residues. This CDR3 is CASSLMSGTVPYEQYF. CDR3 nucleotides: TGTGCCAGCAGCTTAATGTCGGGGACAGTTCCCTACGAGCAGTACTTC. The full variable domain, rest sourced from reference TRBV7-6 and TRBJ2-7, is GAGVSQSPRYKVTKRGQDVALRCDPISGHVSLYWYRQALGQGPEFLTYFNYEAQQDKSGLPNDRFSAERPEGSISTLTIQRTEQRDSAMYRCASSLMSGTVPYEQYFGPGTRLTVT.

The V gene is TRBV5-1, the J gene TRBJ1-5; D uncertain. CDR1 SGHRS and CDR2 YFSETQ come from the germline V gene. V lost 0 bases and J 7 bases, leaving 14 bases between the germline ends. The CDR3 sequence is 15 residues long. This CDR3 reads CASSLGQREGQPQHF. In DNA form, the CDR3 reads TGCGCCAGCAGCTTGGGCCAAAGGGAGGGCCAGCCCCAGCATTTT.

This chain joins TRBV5-1 and TRBJ2-3; 12 bases map to TRBD2. CDR1 SGHRS and CDR2 YFSETQ come from the germline V gene. The CDR3 spans 16 residues. The V segment lost 4 bases and the J segment 4 bases; nucleotides outside the gene matches: 7. CDR3 in amino acids: CASSNPSGRASDTQYF. The CDR3 DNA follows: TGCGCCAGCAGCAACCCTAGCGGGAGGGCTTCAGATACGCAGTATTTT.

This clone was seen more than once but under ten times. The CDR3 region has the DNA TGCGCCAGCAGCTTGATGGACAGGAGGACTGAAGCTTTCTTT. Translated, it gives CASSLMDRRTEAFF. V gene TRBV5-1 combines with J gene TRBJ1-1; 7 bases match TRBD1. The J segment lost 5 bases and the V segment lost 1 base, leaving 5 bases of the junction unmatched. This CDR3 region has 14 residues. Germline V gene data show CDR1 as SGHRS and CDR2 as YFSETQ. Full variable domain (outside the CDR3, taken from reference TRBV5-1 and TRBJ1-1): KAGVTQTPRYLIKTRGQQVTLSCSPISGHRSVSWYQQTPGQGLQFLFEYFSETQRNKGNFPGRFSGRQFSNSRSEMNVSTLELGDSALYLCASSLMDRRTEAFFGQGTRLTVV.

In its sample, this clone was seen a few times. This rearrangement joins TRBV7-8 to TRBJ2-1; TRBD2 matches at 12 bases. With 5 bases clipped from V and 5 bases from J, the junction kept 4 bases outside the gene matches. The CDR3 totals 15 residues. Germline CDR1 SGHVS, CDR2 FQNEAQ. The CDR3, as DNA: TGTGCCAGCAGCCCCTGGACTAGCGGGGACAATGAGCAGTTCTTC. This encodes CASSPWTSGDNEQFF. Supplemented by reference TRBV7-8 and TRBJ2-1, the full variable domain reads GAGVSQSPRYKVAKRGQDVALRCDPISGHVSLFWYQQALGQGPEFLTYFQNEAQLDKSGLPSDRFFAERPEGSVSTLKIQRTQQEDSAVYLCASSPWTSGDNEQFFGPGTRLTVL.

The chain is built from TRBV18 and TRBJ1-1, with 7 bases matching TRBD1. With V trimmed by 4 bases and J by 7 bases, 6 bases remained unmatched. CDR1 KGHSH and CDR2 LQKENI come from the germline V gene. CDR3 length: 13 residues. CDR3 loop: CASSLGQINEAFF. CDR3 nucleotide sequence: TGTGCCAGCTCACTGGGACAGATTAATGAAGCTTTCTTT.

This clone was counted between two and nine times. This chain joins TRBV30 and TRBJ1-1, with D perhaps TRBD1 (5 bases). The CDR3 extends over 13 amino acids. Trimming took off 7 bases at V and 1 base at J, with 13 bases between the two ends. Germline lookup yields CDR1 GTSNPN and CDR2 SVGIG (reference sequence). CDR3 DNA sequence: TGTGCCTTAAAGGGGCAGGGGAACACTGAAGCTTTCTTT. This encodes CALKGQGNTEAFF. Using reference TRBV30 and TRBJ1-1 for the parts outside the CDR3, the full variable domain is SQTIHQWPATLVQPVGSPLSLECTVEGTSNPNLYWYRQAAGRGLQLLFYSVGIGQISSEVPQNLSASRPQDRQFILSSKKLLLSDSGFYLCALKGQGNTEAFFGQGTRLTVV.

CDR3 coding DNA: TGTGCCAGTAGTTTTCAGCGGGGGAGCTCCTACGAGCAGTACTTC. Its protein product is CASSFQRGSSYEQYF. The chain carries TRBV19 and TRBJ2-7; TRBD2 matches 8 bases. V shed 5 bases and J 0 bases; nucleotides not matched to a gene: 6. The germline V gene encodes CDR1 LNHDA and CDR2 SQIVND (reference sequence). The CDR3 is 15 amino acids.

Only a few counts were recorded for this clone. The chain carries TRBV18 and TRBJ1-2, with TRBD1 identical over 9 bases. Per germline, CDR1 KGHSH and CDR2 LQKENI. This CDR3 region has 13 residues. The junction had 2 bases not matched to a gene; V was cut back by 3 bases and J by 6 bases. CDR3 amino acids: CASSPRDRDGYTF. The CDR3 DNA reads as TGTGCCAGCTCACCGCGGGACAGGGATGGCTACACCTTC.

This clone was recorded a few times. The J gene is TRBJ1-1, the V gene TRBV7-9; possible D gene TRBD1, 6 bases. The CDR3 length is 13 residues. Germline V gene data show CDR1 as SEHNR and CDR2 as FQNEAQ (reference sequence). Trimming cost V 1 base and J 8 bases, with 11 bases left between them. The CDR3, as DNA: TGTGCCAGCAGCTTAGAAGGGGGATCAGAAGCTTTCTTT. It codes for CASSLEGGSEAFF. The whole variable domain, filled in from reference TRBV7-9 and TRBJ1-1, reads DTGVSQNPRHKITKRGQNVTFRCDPISEHNRLYWYRQTLGQGPEFLTYFQNEAQLEKSRLLSDRFSAERPKGSFSTLEIQRTEQGDSAMYLCASSLEGGSEAFFGQGTRLTVV.

The V and J genes are TRBV27 and TRBJ1-5; 9 bases are shared with TRBD1. Looked up from germline, CDR1 is MNHEY and CDR2 is SMNVEV (reference sequence). The CDR3 length is 16 residues. V lost 6 bases and J lost 2; bases outside the gene matches: 8. The CDR3 spells CASSPIWTGGNQPQHF. The CDR3 DNA sequence: TGTGCCAGCAGCCCAATCTGGACAGGGGGCAATCAGCCCCAGCATTTT.

V usage is TRBV30 and J usage is TRBJ1-2; D might be TRBD1 (5 bases). Germline assignment: CDR1 GTSNPN and CDR2 SVGIG (reference sequence). V lost 6 bases, J lost 7 bases, and 24 bases lay in between. The length of the CDR3 is 15 residues. CDR3 loop: CACVTSATGGGGYTF. Here the CDR3 DNA reads TGTGCCTGTGTCACTTCCGCTACCGGGGGAGGTGGCTACACCTTC.

This clone was found a few times. This chain joins TRBV11-2 and TRBJ2-7, with a possible D match to TRBD1 (5 bases). Deletions cut 4 bases from V and 2 bases from J, with 12 bases between. The V gene's germline CDR1 is SGHAT and CDR2 FQNNGV. The CDR3 has 14 residues. In DNA, the CDR3 is TGTGCCAGCAGCTCCCAGACAGCTGCCTACGAGCAGTACTTC. Its protein is CASSSQTAAYEQYF.

This clone has more than one count but fewer than ten. The rearrangement links TRBV30 to TRBJ2-2; 8 bases fit TRBD1. The CDR3 consists of 14 residues. Germline loops: CDR1 GTSNPN, CDR2 SVGIG (reference sequence). With V trimmed by 2 bases and J by 4 bases, 3 bases remained unmatched. The chain's CDR3 is CAWSQGASTGELFF. The CDR3 DNA reads TGTGCCTGGAGTCAGGGGGCCAGCACCGGGGAGCTGTTTTTT.

The rearrangement uses TRBV7-6 and TRBJ2-5; D is possibly TRBD2 (6 bases). This CDR3 comprises 14 residues. Deletions cut 1 base from V and 5 bases from J, with 11 bases between. Germline V gene lookup returns CDR1 SGHVS and CDR2 FNYEAQ. As DNA, the CDR3 is TGTGCCAGCAGCTTAGTAATGGAGGGGGAGACCCAGTACTTC. Its translation is CASSLVMEGETQYF.

This clone was seen more than once but under ten times. The gene calls are TRBV30 and TRBJ2-3, with 9 nucleotides matching TRBD2. The CDR3 extends over 15 amino acids. Germline-derived CDR1 and CDR2 are GTSNPN and SVGIG (reference sequence). J gave up 2 bases and V 2 bases, and 5 bases lay outside the gene matches. DNA of the CDR3: TGTGCCTGGAGTACTCCTAGCGGGATCACAGATACGCAGTATTTT. This sequence encodes CAWSTPSGITDTQYF.

The chain joins TRBV2 to TRBJ2-7, with TRBD2 identical over 10 bases. J lost 1 base, V lost 6 bases, and 6 bases had no gene match. The CDR3 has 15 amino acids. The V gene's germline CDR1 is SNHLY and CDR2 FYNNEI. In DNA form, the CDR3 reads TGTGCCAGCAGCTCCGGACTAGCGGTTTCCTACGAGCAGTACTTC. It encodes CASSSGLAVSYEQYF.